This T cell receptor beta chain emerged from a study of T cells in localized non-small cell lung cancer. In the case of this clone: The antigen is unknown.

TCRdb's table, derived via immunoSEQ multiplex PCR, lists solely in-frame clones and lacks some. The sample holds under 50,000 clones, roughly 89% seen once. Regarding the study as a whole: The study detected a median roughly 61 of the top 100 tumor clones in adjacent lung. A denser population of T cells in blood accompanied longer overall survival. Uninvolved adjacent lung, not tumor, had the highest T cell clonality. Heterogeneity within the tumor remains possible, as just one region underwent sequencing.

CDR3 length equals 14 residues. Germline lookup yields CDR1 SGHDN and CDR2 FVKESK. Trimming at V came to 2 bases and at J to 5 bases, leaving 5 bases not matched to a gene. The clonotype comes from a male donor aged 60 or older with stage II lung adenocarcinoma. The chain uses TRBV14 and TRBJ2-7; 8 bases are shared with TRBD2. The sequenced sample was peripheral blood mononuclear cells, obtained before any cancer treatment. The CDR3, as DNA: TGTGCCAGCAGCCAATTACGGGAGGGCAACGAGCAGTACTTC. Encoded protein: CASSQLREGNEQYF.